These T cell receptor beta chains were read from a single sample in a study of T cell responses to AZD1222 COVID-19 vaccine. Only in-frame clones appear in the TCRdb table, and some are missing; sequencing was by immunoSEQ multiplex PCR. The sample lists roughly 110,000 clones; roughly 87% were seen once. The sample here was peripheral blood, taken on day 0 of AZD1222 vaccination. These receptor sequences come from an adult in good health. The CDR3 runs from the conserved cysteine through the conserved F or W.

TRBV19 | CASRAPGTQRGYTF
TRBV30 | CAWRGDRGVSPLHF
TRBV28 | CASKGQGNQPQHF
TRBV11-1 | CASSPVGSSGNTIYF
TRBV4-3 | CASSQDRGSGANVLTF
TRBV18 | CASSPGGSGANVLTF
TRBV5-1 | CASSLAVAGAQETQYF
TRBV18 | CASSPPGRNTEAFF
TRBV5-1 | CASSPGGGSYEQYF
TRBV27 | CASSPNRGPTGELFF
TRBV20-1 | CSASNNNEQFF
TRBV6-5 | CASSAGSTYEQYF
TRBV14 | CASSAEQGALNSPLHF
TRBV24-1 | CATSDRTGGAEAFF
TRBV7-8 | CASSLSDTQHF
TRBV30 | CASTGSGNEKLFF
TRBV19 | CASKSTGTGNQPQHF
TRBV6-2/TRBV6-3 | CASSSWDTYQETQYF
TRBV7-9 | CASSLAGSATEAFF
TRBV4-3 | CASSQDETSGTNEQFF
TRBV30 | CAWKTGALEQYF
TRBV3-1/TRBV3-2 | CASSQVMSGGRNEQFF
TRBV15 | CATSRDIGGNQPQHF
TRBV5-4 | CASSSGTDHSGNTIYF
TRBV19 | CASSGQGPEKLFF
TRBV20-1 | CSASRPHTTDYNEQFF
TRBV3-1/TRBV3-2 | CASSQTRDRAEKLFF
TRBV7-2 | CASSFPGVGYTF
TRBV18 | CASSPAPTGTLNTEAFF
TRBV19 | CASRAGQLAYNEQFF
TRBV7-3 | CASSLGPSTDTQYF
TRBV6-5 | CASSSRLYQETQYF
TRBV7-3 | CASSSGGASTDTQYF
TRBV7-2 | CASSRTAATNEKLFF
TRBV14 | CASSQEFSGPNEKLFF
TRBV9 | CASSVGSDPGWETQYF
TRBV5-1 | CASSFSTDTQYF
TRBV2 | CASSDIGVNSPLHF
TRBV7-2 | CASSYLTGTAEAFF
TRBV6-2/TRBV6-3 | CASSYSLGGTHNYGYTF
TRBV20-1 | CSHLGGREAFF
TRBV6-1 | CASSEVGIGSPLHF
TRBV7-8 | CASSLEWSANSEQFF
TRBV28 | CASSPPLRGPSYGYTF
TRBV5-1 | CASSLQQGDNSPLHF
TRBV20-1 | CSASSRSGTNYGYTF
TRBV6-2/TRBV6-3 | CASSTGRVGTEAFF
TRBV9 | CASSEGVGRLAKNIQYF
TRBV7-2 | CASSLSGLNTEAFF
TRBV19 | CASNPPTAPTTSLPQHF
TRBV6-4 | CASSDSSVRGSGELFF
TRBV18 | CASSPGQGASYGYTF
TRBV3-1/TRBV3-2 | CASSQADSPLHF
TRBV6-2/TRBV6-3 | CASSYYGGPNTEAFF
TRBV5-1 | CASSLNGQRAEAFF
TRBV24-1 | CATSRGNTIYF
TRBV5-4 | CASSSRGSFSYEQYF
TRBV2 | CASNRYNNEQFF
TRBV15 | CATSEAGGLKGNEQFF
TRBV7-3 | CASSSRGDVGNEQFF